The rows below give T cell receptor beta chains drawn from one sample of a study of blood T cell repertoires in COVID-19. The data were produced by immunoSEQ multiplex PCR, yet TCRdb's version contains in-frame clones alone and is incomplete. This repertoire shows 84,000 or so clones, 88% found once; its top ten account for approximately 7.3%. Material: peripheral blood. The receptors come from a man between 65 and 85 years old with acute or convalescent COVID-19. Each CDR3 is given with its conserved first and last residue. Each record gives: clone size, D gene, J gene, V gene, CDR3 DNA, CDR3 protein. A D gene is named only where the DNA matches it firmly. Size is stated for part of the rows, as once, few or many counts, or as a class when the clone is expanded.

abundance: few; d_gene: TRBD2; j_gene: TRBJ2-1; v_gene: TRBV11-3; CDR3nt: TGTGCCAGCAGCTTAAGGAGCGGGAATAATGAGCAGTTCTTC; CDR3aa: CASSLRSGNNEQFF
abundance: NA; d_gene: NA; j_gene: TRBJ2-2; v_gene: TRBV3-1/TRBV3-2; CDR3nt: TGTGCCAGCAGCCAACCAGGGGGGCCGTTGGAGCTGTTTTTT; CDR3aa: CASSQPGGPLELFF
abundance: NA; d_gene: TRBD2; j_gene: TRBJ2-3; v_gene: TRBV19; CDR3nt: TGTGCCAGTAGTGCAAGGACTAGCGGGAGAATCGCAGATACGCAGTATTTT; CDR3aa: CASSARTSGRIADTQYF
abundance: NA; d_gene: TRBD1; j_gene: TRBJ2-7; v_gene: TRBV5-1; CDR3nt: TGCGCCAGCAGCATCGCGACAGGGTACTCCTACGAGCAGTACTTC; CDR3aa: CASSIATGYSYEQYF
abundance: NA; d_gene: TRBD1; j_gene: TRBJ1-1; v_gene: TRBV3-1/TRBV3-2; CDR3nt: TGTGCCAGCAGCCAGGCGGCCGGGACAGGGGTTTGGAAAACTGAAGCTTTCTTT; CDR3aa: CASSQAAGTGVWKTEAFF
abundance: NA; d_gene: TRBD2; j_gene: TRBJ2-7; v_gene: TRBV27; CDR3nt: TGTGCCAGCAGTCCGACTAGCGGGAAGGGCTCCTACGAGCAGTACTTC; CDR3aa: CASSPTSGKGSYEQYF
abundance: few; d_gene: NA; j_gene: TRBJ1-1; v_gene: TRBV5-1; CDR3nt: TGCGCCAGCAGTTCGTGGGGGGAGAACACTGAAGCTTTCTTT; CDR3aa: CASSSWGENTEAFF
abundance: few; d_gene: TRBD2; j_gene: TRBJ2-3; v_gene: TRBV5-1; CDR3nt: TGCGCCAGCAGCTCTACTAGCGGGGGGCGCACAGATACGCAGTATTTT; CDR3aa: CASSSTSGGRTDTQYF
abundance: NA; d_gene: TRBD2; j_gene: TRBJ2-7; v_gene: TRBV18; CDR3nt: TGTGCCAGCTCCCCGCCCACTAGCGGGAGTGGCGAGCAGTACTTC; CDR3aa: CASSPPTSGSGEQYF
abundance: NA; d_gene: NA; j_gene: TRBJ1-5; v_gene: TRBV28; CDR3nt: TGTGCCAGCAGTTTTGGGCAGATGCTTAATCAGCCCCAGCATTTT; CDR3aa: CASSFGQMLNQPQHF
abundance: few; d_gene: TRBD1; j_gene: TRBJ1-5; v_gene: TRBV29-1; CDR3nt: TGCAGCGTGGGGACAGGAGTTAGCAATCAGCCCCAGCATTTT; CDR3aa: CSVGTGVSNQPQHF
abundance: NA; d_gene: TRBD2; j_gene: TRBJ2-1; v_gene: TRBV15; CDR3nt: TGTGCCACCAGCAGAGATCGGATAGCGGGAGGAATTCGAGAGCAGTTCTTC; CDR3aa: CATSRDRIAGGIREQFF
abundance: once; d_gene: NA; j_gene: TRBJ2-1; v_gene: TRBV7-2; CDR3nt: TGTGCCAGCAGCGCCCATAGTGAGCAGTTCTTC; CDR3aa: CASSAHSEQFF
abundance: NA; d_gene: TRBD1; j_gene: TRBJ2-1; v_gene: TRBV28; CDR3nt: TGTGCCAGCAGTGCCTTTCGCCGGGACAGGGGCTACAATGAGCAGTTCTTC; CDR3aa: CASSAFRRDRGYNEQFF
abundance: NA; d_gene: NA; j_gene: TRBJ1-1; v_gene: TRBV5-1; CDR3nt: TGCGCCAGCAGCCCGGACAAGGTGTTAGCAATGAACACTGAAGCTTTCTTT; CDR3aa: CASSPDKVLAMNTEAFF
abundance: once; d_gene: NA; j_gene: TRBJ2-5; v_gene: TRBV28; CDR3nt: TGTGCCAGCAGTATCAGGGACCAAGAGACCCAGTACTTC; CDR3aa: CASSIRDQETQYF
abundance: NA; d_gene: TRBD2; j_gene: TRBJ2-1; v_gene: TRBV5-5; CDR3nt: TGTGCCAGCAGCTTCACGCCGGGGGGGCAATACAATGAGCAGTTCTTC; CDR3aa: CASSFTPGGQYNEQFF
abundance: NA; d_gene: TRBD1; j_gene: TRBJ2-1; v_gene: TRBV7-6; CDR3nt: TGTGCCAGCAGCTTACTAGGGGGCACCTTGAATGAGCAGTTCTTC; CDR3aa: CASSLLGGTLNEQFF
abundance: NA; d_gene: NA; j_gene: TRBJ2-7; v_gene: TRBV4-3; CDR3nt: TGCGCCAGCAGCCAAGATCTACTAGGCGAGCAGTACTTC; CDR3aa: CASSQDLLGEQYF
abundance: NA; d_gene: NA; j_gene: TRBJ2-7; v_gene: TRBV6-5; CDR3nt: TGTGCCAGCAGTTATCAAAGTACTACCTCCTACGAGCAGTACTTC; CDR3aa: CASSYQSTTSYEQYF
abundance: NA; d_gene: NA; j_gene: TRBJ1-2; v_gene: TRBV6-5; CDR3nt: TGTGCCAGCAGTTACGGGGCAGGGAGGTCGCGTGGCTACACCTTC; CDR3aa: CASSYGAGRSRGYTF
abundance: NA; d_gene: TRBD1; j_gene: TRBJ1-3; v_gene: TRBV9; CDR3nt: TGTGCCAGCAGCCCCTCAACCGGGACAGGGACCAGCTCTGGAAACACCATATATTTT; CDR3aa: CASSPSTGTGTSSGNTIYF
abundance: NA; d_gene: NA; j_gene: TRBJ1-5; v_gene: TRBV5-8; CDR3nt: TGTGCCACCGGCAGGGCTAGAGGCAATCAGCCCCAGCATTTT; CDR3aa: CATGRARGNQPQHF
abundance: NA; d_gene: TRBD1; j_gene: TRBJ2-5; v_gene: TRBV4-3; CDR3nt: TGCGCCAGCAGCCGCGGGACAGGGGGTAGAGAGACCCAGTACTTC; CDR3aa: CASSRGTGGRETQYF
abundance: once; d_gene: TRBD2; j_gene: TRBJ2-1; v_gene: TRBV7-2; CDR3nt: TGTGCCAGCAGCTTCGGACTAGCTCTAATTGAGCAGTTCTTC; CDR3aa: CASSFGLALIEQFF
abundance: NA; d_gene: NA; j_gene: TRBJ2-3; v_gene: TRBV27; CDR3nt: TGTGCCAGCAGTTTACGGGATACGCAGTATTTT; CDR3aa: CASSLRDTQYF
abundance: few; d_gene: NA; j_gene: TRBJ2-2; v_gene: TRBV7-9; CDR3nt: TGTGCCAGCAGCTACCCCGGGGGGGAGCTGTTTTTT; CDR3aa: CASSYPGGELFF
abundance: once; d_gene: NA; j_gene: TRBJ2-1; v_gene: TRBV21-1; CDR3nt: TGTGCCAGCAGCAAGGTCCCGGGACTAGCGGGAAGGAACAATGAGCAGTTCTTC; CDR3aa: CASSKVPGLAGRNNEQFF
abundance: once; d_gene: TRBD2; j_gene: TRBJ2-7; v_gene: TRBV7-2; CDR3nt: TGTGCCAGCAGCTCAGGACTAGCCGCCTACGAGCAGTACTTC; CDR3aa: CASSSGLAAYEQYF
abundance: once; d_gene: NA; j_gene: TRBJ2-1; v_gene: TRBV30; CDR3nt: TGTGCCTGGAGTAAACAGGAGGGCGGGGAGCAGTTCTTC; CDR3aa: CAWSKQEGGEQFF
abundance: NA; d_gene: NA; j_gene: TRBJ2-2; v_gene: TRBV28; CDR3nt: TGTGCCAGCAACTGGGGGGTATCGGGGACCGGGGAGCTGTTTTTT; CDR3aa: CASNWGVSGTGELFF
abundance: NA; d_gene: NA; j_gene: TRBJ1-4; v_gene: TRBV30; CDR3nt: TGTGCCGGAGACAGGAGCCTAGCAACTAATGAAAAACTGTTTTTT; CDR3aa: CAGDRSLATNEKLFF
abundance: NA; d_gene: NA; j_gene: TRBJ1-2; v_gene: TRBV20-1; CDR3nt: TGCAGTACTATTACAGTTTATGGCTACACCTTC; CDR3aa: CSTITVYGYTF
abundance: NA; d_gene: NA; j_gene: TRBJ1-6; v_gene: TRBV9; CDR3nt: TGTGCCAGCAGCGTAGGTTTCCCCAGGAATTCACCCCTCCACTTT; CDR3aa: CASSVGFPRNSPLHF
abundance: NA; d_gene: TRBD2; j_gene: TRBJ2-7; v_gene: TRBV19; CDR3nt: TGTGCCAGTAGTATTTCTAGCGGGGTTACCTACGAGCAGTACTTC; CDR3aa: CASSISSGVTYEQYF
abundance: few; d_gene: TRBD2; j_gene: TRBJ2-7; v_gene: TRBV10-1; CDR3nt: TGCGCCAGCAGTGCTAGCGGCTCCTACGAGCAGTACTTC; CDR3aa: CASSASGSYEQYF
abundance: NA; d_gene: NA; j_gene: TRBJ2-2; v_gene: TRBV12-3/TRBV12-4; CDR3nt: TGTGCCAGCAGTCCTTCCCCCGGGGAGCTGTTTTTT; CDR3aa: CASSPSPGELFF
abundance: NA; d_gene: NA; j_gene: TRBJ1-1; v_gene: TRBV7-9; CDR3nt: TGTGCCAGCAGCTCTCACGGGAACACTGAAGCTTTCTTT; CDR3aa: CASSSHGNTEAFF
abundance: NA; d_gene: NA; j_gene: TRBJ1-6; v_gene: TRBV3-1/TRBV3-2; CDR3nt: TGTGCCAGCAGCCAGCAACAGGGTCCCCGCCGTGTTTCACCCCTCCACTTT; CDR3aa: CASSQQQGPRRVSPLHF
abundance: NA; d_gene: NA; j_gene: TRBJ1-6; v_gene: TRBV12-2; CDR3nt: TGTGCAAGTCGCTCCCTAGGACAGTTTAGGACACCCCTCCACTTT; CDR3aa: CASRSLGQFRTPLHF
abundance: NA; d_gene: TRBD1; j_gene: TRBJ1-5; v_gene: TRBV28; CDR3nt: TGTGCCAGCAGTTTATCCCGCCTGGACAGGGGTGGTCAGCCCCAGCATTTT; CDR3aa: CASSLSRLDRGGQPQHF
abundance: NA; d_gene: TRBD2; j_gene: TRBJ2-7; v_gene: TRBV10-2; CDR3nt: TGCGCCAGCTCGGACGGCGGGGGGTGGTACGAGCAGTACTTC; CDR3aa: CASSDGGGWYEQYF
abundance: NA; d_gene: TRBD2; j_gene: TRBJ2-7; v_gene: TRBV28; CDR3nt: TGTGCCAGCAGTTCCCGAGGGACTAGCGCCAGCTCCTACGAGCAGTACTTC; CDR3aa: CASSSRGTSASSYEQYF
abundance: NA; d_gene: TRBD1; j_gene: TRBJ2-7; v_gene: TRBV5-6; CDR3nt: TGTGCCAGCAGCTCGGGGACAGTCTACGAGCAGTACTTC; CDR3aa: CASSSGTVYEQYF
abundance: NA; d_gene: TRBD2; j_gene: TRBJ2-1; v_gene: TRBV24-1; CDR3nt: TGTGCCACCAGTGATGTTAATAGCGGGGGAGGTTCAGGGGAGCAGTTCTTC; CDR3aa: CATSDVNSGGGSGEQFF
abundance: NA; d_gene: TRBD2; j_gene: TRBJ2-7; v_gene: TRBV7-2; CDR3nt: TGTGCCACCTCCGTGAGTGCGGGGGGCCGCCTCGAGCAGTACTTC; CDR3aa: CATSVSAGGRLEQYF
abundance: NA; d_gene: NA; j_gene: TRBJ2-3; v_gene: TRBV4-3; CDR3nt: TGCGCCAGCAGCCAAGAACTAGCTGTTAGCACAGATACGCAGTATTTT; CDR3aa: CASSQELAVSTDTQYF
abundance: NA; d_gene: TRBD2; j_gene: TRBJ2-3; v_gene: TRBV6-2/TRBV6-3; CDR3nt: TGTGCCAGCAGTTACCGGCTAGCGGGGCCAAGGAGCACAGATACGCAGTATTTT; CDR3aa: CASSYRLAGPRSTDTQYF
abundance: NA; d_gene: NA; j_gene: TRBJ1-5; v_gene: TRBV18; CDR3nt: TGTGCCAGCTCACTAGACGAGGGATACCGGCCCCAGCATTTT; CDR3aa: CASSLDEGYRPQHF
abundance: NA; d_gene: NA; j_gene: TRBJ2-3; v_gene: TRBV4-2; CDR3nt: TGTGCCAGCAGCCAAGAACTGCTTAGCACAGATACGCAGTATTTT; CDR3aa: CASSQELLSTDTQYF
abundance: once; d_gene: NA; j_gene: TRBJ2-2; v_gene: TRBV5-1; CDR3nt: TGCGCCAGCAGCTTGTATAGGAACACCGGGGAGCTGTTTTTT; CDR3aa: CASSLYRNTGELFF
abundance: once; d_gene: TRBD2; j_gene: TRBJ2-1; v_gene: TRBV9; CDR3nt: TGTGCCAGCAGCGCCAGCGGGGGGGTTTACAATGAGCAGTTCTTC; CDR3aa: CASSASGGVYNEQFF
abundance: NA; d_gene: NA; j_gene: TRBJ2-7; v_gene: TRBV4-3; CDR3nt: TGCGCCAGCAGCCAAGCCGGGGGTAGCGGCCCCTACGAGCAGTACTTC; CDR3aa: CASSQAGGSGPYEQYF
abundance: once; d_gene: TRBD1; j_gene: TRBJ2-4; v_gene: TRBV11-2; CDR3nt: TGTGCCAGCAGCTTAGTTCGGGGACAGAGAAACATTCAGTACTTC; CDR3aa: CASSLVRGQRNIQYF
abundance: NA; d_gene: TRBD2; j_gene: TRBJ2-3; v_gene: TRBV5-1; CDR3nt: TGCGCCAGCAGCTTGAGCGGGGGGGCCACAGATACGCAGTATTTT; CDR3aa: CASSLSGGATDTQYF
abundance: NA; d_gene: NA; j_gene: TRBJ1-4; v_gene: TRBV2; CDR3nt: TGTGCCAGCAGTGAAGGGGGGACTCGTAATGAAAAACTGTTTTTT; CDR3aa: CASSEGGTRNEKLFF
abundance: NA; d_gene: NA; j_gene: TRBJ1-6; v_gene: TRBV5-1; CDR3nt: TGCGCCAGCAGCTTGGCGGGGGGTAAGGAATCACCCCTCCACTTT; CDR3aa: CASSLAGGKESPLHF